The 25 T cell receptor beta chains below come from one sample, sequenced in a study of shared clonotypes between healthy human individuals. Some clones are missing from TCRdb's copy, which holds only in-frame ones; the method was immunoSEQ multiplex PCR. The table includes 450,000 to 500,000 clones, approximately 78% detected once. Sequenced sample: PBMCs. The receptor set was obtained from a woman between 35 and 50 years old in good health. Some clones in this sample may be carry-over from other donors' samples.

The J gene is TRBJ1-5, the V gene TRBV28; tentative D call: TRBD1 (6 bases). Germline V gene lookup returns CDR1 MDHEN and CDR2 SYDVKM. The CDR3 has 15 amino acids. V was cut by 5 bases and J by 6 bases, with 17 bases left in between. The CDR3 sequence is CASSSIRGEGQPQHF. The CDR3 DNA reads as TGTGCCAGCAGTAGCATCAGGGGAGAGGGTCAGCCCCAGCATTTT.

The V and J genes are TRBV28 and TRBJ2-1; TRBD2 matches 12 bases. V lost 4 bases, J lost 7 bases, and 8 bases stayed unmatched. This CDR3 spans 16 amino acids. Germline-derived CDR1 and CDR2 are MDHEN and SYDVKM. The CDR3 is CASSSPSGRAFNEQFF. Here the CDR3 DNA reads TGTGCCAGCAGTTCGCCTAGCGGGAGGGCCTTTAATGAGCAGTTCTTC.

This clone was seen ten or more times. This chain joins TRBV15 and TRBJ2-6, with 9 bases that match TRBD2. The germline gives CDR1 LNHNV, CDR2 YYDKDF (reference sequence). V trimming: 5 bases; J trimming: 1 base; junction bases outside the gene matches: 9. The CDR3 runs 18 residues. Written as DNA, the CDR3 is TGTGCCACCAGCTCGTCGGGGACTAGCAATTCTGGGGCCAACGTCCTGACTTTC. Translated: CATSSSGTSNSGANVLTF.

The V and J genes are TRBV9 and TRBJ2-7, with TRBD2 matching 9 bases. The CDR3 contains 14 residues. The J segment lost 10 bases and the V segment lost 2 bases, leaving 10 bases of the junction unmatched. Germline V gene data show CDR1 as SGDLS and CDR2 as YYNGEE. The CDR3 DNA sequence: TGTGCCAGCAGCGTGACGACTAGCGGAGGCGGTCAGTACTTC. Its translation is CASSVTTSGGGQYF. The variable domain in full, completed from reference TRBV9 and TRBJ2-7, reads DSGVTQTPKHLITATGQRVTLRCSPRSGDLSVYWYQQSLDQGLQFLIQYYNGEERAKGNILERFSAQQFPDLHSELNLSSLELGDSALYFCASSVTTSGGGQYFGPGTRLTVT.

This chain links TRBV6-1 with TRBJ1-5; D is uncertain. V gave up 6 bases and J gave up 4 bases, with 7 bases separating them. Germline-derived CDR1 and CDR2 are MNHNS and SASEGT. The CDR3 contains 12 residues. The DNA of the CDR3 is TGTGCCAGCAGAACGGGGAATCAGCCCCAGCATTTT. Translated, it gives CASRTGNQPQHF.

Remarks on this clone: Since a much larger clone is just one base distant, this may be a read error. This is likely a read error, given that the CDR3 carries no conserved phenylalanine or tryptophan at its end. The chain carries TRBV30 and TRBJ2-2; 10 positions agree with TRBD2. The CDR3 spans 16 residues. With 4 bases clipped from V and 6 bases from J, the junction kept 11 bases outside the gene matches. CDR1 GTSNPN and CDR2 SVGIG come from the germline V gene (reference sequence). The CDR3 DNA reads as TGTGCCTGGACCCTAGGGCTAGCGGGAGTGGCCGGGGAGCTGTTTTCT. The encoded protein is CAWTLGLAGVAGELFS.

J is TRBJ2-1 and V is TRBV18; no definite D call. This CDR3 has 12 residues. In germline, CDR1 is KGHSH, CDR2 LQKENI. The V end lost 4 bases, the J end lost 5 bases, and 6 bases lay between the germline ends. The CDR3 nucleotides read TGTGCCAGCTCACAACAAAACAATGAGCAGTTCTTC. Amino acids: CASSQQNNEQFF.

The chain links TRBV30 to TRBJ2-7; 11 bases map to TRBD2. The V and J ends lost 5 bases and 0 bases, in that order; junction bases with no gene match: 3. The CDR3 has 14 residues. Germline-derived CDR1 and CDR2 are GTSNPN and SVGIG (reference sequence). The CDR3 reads CAWDSGRVSYEQYF. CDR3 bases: TGTGCCTGGGATAGCGGGAGGGTCTCCTACGAGCAGTACTTC.

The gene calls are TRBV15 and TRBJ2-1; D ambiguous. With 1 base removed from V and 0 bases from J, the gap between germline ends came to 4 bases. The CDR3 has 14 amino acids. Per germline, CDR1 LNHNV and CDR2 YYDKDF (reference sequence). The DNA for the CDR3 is TGTGCCACCAGCAGAGCGGACTCCTACAATGAGCAGTTCTTC. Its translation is CATSRADSYNEQFF. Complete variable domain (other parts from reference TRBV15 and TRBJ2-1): DAMVIQNPRYQVTQFGKPVTLSCSQTLNHNVMYWYQQKSSQAPKLLFHYYDKDFNNEADTPDNFQSRRPNTSFCFLDIRSPGLGDTAMYLCATSRADSYNEQFFGPGTRLTVL.

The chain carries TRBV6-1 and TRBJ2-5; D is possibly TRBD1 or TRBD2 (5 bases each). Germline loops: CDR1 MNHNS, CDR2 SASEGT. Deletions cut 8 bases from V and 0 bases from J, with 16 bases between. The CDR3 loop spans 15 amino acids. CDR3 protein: CASGGTGSYQETQYF. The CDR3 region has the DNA TGTGCCAGCGGAGGAACAGGATCGTACCAAGAGACCCAGTACTTC.

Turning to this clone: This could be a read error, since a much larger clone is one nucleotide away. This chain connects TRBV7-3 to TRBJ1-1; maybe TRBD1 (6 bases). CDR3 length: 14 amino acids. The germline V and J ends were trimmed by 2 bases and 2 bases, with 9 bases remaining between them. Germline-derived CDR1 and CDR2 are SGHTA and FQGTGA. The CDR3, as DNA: TGTGCCAGCAGCTTAGGAGGGGGAAACACTGAAGCTTTCTTT. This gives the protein CASSLGGGNTEAFF. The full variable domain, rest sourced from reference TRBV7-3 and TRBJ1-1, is GAGVSQTPSNKVTEKGKYVELRCDPISGHTALYWYRQSLGQGPEFLIYFQGTGAADDSGLPNDRFFAVRPEGSVSTLKIQRTERGDSAVYLCASSLGGGNTEAFFGQGTRLTVV.

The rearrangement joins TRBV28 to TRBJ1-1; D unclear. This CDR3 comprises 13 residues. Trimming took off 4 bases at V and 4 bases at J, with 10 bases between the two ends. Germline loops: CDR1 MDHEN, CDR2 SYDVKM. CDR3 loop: CASSSNMGTEAFF. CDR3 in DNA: TGTGCCAGCAGTTCAAACATGGGCACTGAAGCTTTCTTT.

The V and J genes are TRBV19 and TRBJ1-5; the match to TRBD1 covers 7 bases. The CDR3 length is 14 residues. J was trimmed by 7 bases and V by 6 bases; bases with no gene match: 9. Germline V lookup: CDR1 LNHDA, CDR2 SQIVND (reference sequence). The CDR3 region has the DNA TGTGCCAGTAGAGACAGGGATCTGCGGCAGCCCCAGCATTTT. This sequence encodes CASRDRDLRQPQHF.

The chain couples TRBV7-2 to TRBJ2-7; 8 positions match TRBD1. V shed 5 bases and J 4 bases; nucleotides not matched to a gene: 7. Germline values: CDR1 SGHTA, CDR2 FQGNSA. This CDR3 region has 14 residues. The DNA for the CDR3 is TGTGCCAGCAGCACCAGACAGGGGCTTTACGAGCAGTACTTC. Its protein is CASSTRQGLYEQYF.

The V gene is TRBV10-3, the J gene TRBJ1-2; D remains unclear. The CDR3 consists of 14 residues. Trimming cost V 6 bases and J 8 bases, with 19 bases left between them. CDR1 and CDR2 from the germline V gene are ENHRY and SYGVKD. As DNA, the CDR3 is TGTGCCATCAGCCCCCCAGGTGGAGAAAGAGGCTACACCTTC. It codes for CAISPPGGERGYTF.

The CDR3 region is CASRRIADQETQYF. DNA of the CDR3: TGTGCCAGCAGGAGGATAGCGGATCAAGAGACCCAGTACTTC. The chain is built from TRBV2 and TRBJ2-5; D is possibly TRBD2 (6 bases). The CDR3 is made up of 14 amino acids. V was shortened by 6 bases and J by 2 bases, with 13 bases between the two germline ends. Germline V lookup: CDR1 SNHLY, CDR2 FYNNEI.

The CDR3 sequence is CASSLDLSYEQYF. The CDR3 DNA reads as TGTGCCAGCAGCTTGGACCTCTCCTACGAGCAGTACTTC. This chain uses TRBV5-4 with TRBJ2-7; the D is unclear. V lost 0 bases to trimming and J lost 0 bases, with 4 bases between them. The germline V gene has CDR1 SGHNT and CDR2 YYREEE (reference sequence). CDR3 length: 13 amino acids.

CDR3 protein: CASSLGLAGVNEQFF. The CDR3 DNA is TGTGCCAGCAGCCTAGGGCTAGCGGGAGTTAATGAGCAGTTCTTC. The J gene is TRBJ2-1, the V gene TRBV7-2; 10 bases fit TRBD2. The J segment lost 7 bases and the V segment lost 5 bases, leaving 8 bases of the junction unmatched. The CDR3 is made up of 15 amino acids. Germline CDR1 is SGHTA and CDR2 is FQGNSA. The variable domain in full, with the rest retrieved from reference TRBV7-2 and TRBJ2-1, is GAGVSQSPSNKVTEKGKDVELRCDPISGHTALYWYRQSLGQGLEFLIYFQGNSAPDKSGLPSDRFSAERTGGSVSTLTIQRTQQEDSAVYLCASSLGLAGVNEQFFGPGTRLTVL.

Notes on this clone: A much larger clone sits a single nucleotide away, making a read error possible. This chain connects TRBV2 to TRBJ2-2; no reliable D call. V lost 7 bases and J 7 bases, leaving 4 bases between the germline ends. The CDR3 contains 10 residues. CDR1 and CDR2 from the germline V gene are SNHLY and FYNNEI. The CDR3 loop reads CASTDGELFF. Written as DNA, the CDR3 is TGTGCCAGCACGGACGGGGAGCTGTTTTTT.

The CDR3: CASSLGVLQLAGFHGELFF. The CDR3 DNA reads TGTGCCAGCAGCTTGGGAGTCCTTCAACTAGCGGGTTTTCACGGGGAGCTGTTTTTT. The V call is TRBV5-6, the J call TRBJ2-2; TRBD2 aligns across 9 bases. With V trimmed by 0 bases and J by 7 bases, 16 bases remained unmatched. This CDR3 region has 19 residues. The germline gives CDR1 SGHDT, CDR2 YYEEEE.

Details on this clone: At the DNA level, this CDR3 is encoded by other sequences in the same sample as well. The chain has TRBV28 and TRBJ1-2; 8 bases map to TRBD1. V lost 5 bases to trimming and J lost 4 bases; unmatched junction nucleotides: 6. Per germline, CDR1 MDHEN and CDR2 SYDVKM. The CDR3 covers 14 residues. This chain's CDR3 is CASSPGGLGYGYTF. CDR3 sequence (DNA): TGTGCCAGCAGTCCAGGGGGCCTTGGCTATGGCTACACCTTC.

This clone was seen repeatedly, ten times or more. Here the CDR3 reads CASSESPGGMFF. The DNA of the CDR3 is TGTGCCAGCAGTGAATCCCCGGGGGGAATGTTTTTT. The V call is TRBV2, the J call TRBJ1-4; weak D call: TRBD1 (5 bases). V dropped 2 bases and J dropped 15 bases, with 13 bases sitting between them. CDR3 length: 12 amino acids. Germline V gene sequence: CDR1 SNHLY, CDR2 FYNNEI. The full variable domain, completed using reference TRBV2 and TRBJ1-4, is EPEVTQTPSHQVTQMGQEVILRCVPISNHLYFYWYRQILGQKVEFLVSFYNNEISEKSEIFDDQFSVERPDGSNFTLKIRSTKLEDSAMYFCASSESPGGMFFGSGTQLSVL.

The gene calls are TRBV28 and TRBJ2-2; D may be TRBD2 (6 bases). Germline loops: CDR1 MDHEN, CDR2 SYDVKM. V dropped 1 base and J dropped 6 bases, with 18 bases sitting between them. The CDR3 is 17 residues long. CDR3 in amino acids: CASSLFGGTIVAGELFF. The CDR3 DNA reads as TGTGCCAGCAGTTTATTTGGCGGGACGATAGTTGCCGGGGAGCTGTTTTTT.

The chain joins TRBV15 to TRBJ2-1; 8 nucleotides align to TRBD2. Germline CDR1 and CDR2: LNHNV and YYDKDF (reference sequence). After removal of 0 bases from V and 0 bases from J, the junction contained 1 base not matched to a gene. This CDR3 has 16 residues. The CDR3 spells CATSRDSGVSYNEQFF. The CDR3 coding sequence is TGTGCCACCAGCAGAGATAGCGGGGTCTCCTACAATGAGCAGTTCTTC. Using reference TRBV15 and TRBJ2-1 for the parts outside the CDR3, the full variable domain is DAMVIQNPRYQVTQFGKPVTLSCSQTLNHNVMYWYQQKSSQAPKLLFHYYDKDFNNEADTPDNFQSRRPNTSFCFLDIRSPGLGDTAMYLCATSRDSGVSYNEQFFGPGTRLTVL.

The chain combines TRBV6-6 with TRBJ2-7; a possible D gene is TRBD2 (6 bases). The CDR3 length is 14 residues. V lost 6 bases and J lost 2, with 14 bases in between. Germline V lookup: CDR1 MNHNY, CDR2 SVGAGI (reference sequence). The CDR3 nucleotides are TGTGCCAGCAGCCCCCCCGGGGGAGCCTACGAGCAGTACTTC. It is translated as CASSPPGGAYEQYF.